Listed below are T cell receptor beta chains from one sample, sequenced in a study of prognosis after radiotherapy for stage I lung cancer. TCRdb reprocessed the multiplex PCR reads with MiXCR, giving one entry per CDR3 protein. The sample lists roughly 13,000 distinct CDR3 sequences; 45% to 55% were seen once. Sequencing used PBMCs, obtained before or after stereotactic body radiation therapy (not recorded which). The receptors here all came from a donor aged 50 or older with non-small cell lung cancer. CDR3s include the opening cysteine and the closing phenylalanine or tryptophan. D genes are given only for firm matches. Only some rows state a clone size, as once, few, many or a class for expanded clones.

d_gene: NA; j_gene: TRBJ2-5; v_gene: TRBV5-6; abundance: many; CDR3aa: CASSLRGNQETQYF; CDR3nt: TGTGCCAGCAGCTTGCGAGGAAACCAAGAGACCCAGTACTTC
d_gene: NA; j_gene: TRBJ1-5; v_gene: TRBV19; abundance: once; CDR3aa: CASSPAGGYQPQHF; CDR3nt: TGTGCTAGTAGTCCTGCCGGGGGTTATCAGCCCCAGCATTTT
d_gene: NA; j_gene: TRBJ1-2; v_gene: TRBV28; abundance: once; CDR3aa: CASSLRPQVVGRYGYTF; CDR3nt: TGTGCCAGCAGTTTACGACCACAGGTTGTGGGGAGGTATGGCTACACCTTC
d_gene: NA; j_gene: TRBJ2-1; v_gene: TRBV27; abundance: NA; CDR3aa: CASSYARVASYNEQFF; CDR3nt: TGCGCCAGCAGTTACGCGAGGGTGGCGAGCTACAATGAGCAGTTCTTC
d_gene: NA; j_gene: TRBJ1-5; v_gene: TRBV19; abundance: many; CDR3aa: CASSIESRVLGNQPQHF; CDR3nt: TGTGCCAGTAGTATAGAAAGCAGGGTGTTAGGCAATCAGCCCCAGCATTTT
d_gene: NA; j_gene: TRBJ1-6; v_gene: TRBV7-8; abundance: many; CDR3aa: CASSSYPSTGRNSPLHF; CDR3nt: TGTGCCAGCAGCTCCTACCCTAGTACAGGGAGGAATTCACCCCTCCACTTT
d_gene: TRBD1; j_gene: TRBJ2-1; v_gene: TRBV4-1; abundance: many; CDR3aa: CASSQFFLQGFNNEQFF; CDR3nt: TGCGCCAGCAGCCAGTTCTTCTTACAGGGGTTCAACAATGAGCAGTTCTTC
d_gene: TRBD2; j_gene: TRBJ2-1; v_gene: TRBV7-9; abundance: many; CDR3aa: CASRPSGGGTYNEQFF; CDR3nt: TGTGCCAGCAGGCCAAGCGGGGGAGGAACCTACAATGAGCAGTTCTTC
d_gene: TRBD1; j_gene: TRBJ1-2; v_gene: TRBV7-8; abundance: medium-sized; CDR3aa: CASSSTDRDGYGYTF; CDR3nt: TGTGCCAGCAGCTCCACGGACAGGGATGGCTATGGCTACACCTTC
d_gene: NA; j_gene: TRBJ1-1; v_gene: TRBV7-3; abundance: NA; CDR3aa: CASSREKDTEAFF; CDR3nt: TGTGCCAGCAGCCGGGAGAAGGACACTGAAGCTTTCTTT
d_gene: NA; j_gene: TRBJ2-7; v_gene: TRBV11-2; abundance: NA; CDR3aa: CASSLDLQVNEQYF; CDR3nt: TGTGCCAGCAGCTTAGATCTACAGGTAAACGAGCAGTACTTC
d_gene: TRBD1; j_gene: TRBJ1-6; v_gene: TRBV28; abundance: NA; CDR3aa: CASSFRGDSSPLHF; CDR3nt: TGTGCCAGCAGTTTCAGGGGGGATAGCTCACCCCTCCACTTT
d_gene: NA; j_gene: TRBJ2-7; v_gene: TRBV7-9; abundance: NA; CDR3aa: CASSPRYEQYF; CDR3nt: TGTGCCAGCAGTCCTCGCTACGAGCAGTACTTC